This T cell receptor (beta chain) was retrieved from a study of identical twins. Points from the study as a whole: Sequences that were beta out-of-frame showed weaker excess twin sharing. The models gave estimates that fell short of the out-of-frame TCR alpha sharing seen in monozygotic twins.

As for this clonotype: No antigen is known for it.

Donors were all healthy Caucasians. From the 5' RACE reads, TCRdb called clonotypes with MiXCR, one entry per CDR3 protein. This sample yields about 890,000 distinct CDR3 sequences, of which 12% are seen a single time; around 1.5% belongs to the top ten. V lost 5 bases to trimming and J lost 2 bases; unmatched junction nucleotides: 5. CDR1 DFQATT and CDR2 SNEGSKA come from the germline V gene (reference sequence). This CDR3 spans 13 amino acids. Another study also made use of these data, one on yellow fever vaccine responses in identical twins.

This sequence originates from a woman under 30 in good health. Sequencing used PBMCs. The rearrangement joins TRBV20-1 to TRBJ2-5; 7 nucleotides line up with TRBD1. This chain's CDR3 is CSALRDRQETQYF. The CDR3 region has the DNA TGCAGTGCTCTCCGGGACAGACAAGAGACCCAGTACTTC.